This TCR beta chain was identified during a study of cytomegalovirus exposure and HLA in healthy donors. Study-level points and caveats: Researchers left out some V segments, among them TRBV6-2 and TRBV6-3, as indistinguishable. For most TCR beta V segments, an earlier analysis put the productive rate at about 87% or about 30% of the time. Analysis performed later found approximately 17,000 TCR beta sequences associated with HLA alleles at 0.05 false discovery rate.

The CDR3 length is 13 residues. V dropped 0 bases and J dropped 4 bases, with 6 bases sitting between them. Germline assignment: CDR1 SGDLS and CDR2 YYNGEE. This clone appeared once. The target antigen is unknown. Each donor was nominally healthy when sampled (though unrecorded immune exposures were likely). Primers: 60 Vbeta forward and 13 Jbeta reverse. TCRdb's table, derived via immunoSEQ multiplex PCR, lists solely in-frame clones and lacks some. This table has 150,000 to 200,000 clones, about 72% appearing once. The source material was PBMCs. The chain couples TRBV9 to TRBJ2-3; D possibly corresponds to TRBD2 (6 bases). The TCR sequence derives from a human donor in good health. The DNA of the CDR3 is TGTGCCAGCAGCGTAGCGGGGGCAGATACGCAGTATTTT. As protein: CASSVAGADTQYF.